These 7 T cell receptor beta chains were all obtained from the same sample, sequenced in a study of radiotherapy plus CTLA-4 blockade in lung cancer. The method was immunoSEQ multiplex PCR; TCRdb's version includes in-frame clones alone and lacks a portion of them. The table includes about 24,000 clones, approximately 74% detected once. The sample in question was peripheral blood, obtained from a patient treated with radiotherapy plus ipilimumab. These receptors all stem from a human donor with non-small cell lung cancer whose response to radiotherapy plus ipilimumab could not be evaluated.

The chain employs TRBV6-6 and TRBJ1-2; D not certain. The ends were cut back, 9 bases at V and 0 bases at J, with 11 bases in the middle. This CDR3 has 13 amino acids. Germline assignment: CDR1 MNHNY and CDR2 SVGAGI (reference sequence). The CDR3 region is CASLLGANYGYTF. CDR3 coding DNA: TGTGCCAGTCTACTGGGCGCTAACTATGGCTACACCTTC.

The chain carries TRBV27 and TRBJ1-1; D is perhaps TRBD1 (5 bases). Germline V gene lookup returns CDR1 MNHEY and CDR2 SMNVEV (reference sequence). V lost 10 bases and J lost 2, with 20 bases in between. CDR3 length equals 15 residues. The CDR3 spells CATKDRARVNTEAFF. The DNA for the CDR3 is TGTGCCACCAAAGACAGAGCAAGGGTAAACACTGAAGCTTTCTTT.

This CDR3 is CARSKPGGTNYGYTF. The CDR3 bases are TGTGCCAGAAGTAAACCCGGCGGTACTAACTATGGCTACACCTTC. This chain connects TRBV2 to TRBJ1-2, with D uncertain. Germline loops: CDR1 SNHLY, CDR2 FYNNEI. The CDR3 contains 15 residues. V lost 9 bases and J lost 0, with 17 bases in between.

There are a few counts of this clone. The CDR3, as DNA: TGTGCCAGCTCTCAGGCTAATGAAAAACTGTTTTTT. Protein: CASSQANEKLFF. The chain couples TRBV28 to TRBJ1-4; D uncertain. Trimming removed 8 bases at V and 3 bases at J, with 7 bases between. Germline CDR1 MDHEN, CDR2 SYDVKM. CDR3 length equals 12 residues.

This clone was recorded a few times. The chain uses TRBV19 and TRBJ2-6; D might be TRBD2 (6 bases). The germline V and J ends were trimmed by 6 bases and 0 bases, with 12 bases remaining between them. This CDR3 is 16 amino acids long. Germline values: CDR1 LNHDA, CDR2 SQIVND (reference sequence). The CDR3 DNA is TGTGCCAGTAGGGGGACTGATATCTCTGGGGCCAACGTCCTGACTTTC. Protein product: CASRGTDISGANVLTF.

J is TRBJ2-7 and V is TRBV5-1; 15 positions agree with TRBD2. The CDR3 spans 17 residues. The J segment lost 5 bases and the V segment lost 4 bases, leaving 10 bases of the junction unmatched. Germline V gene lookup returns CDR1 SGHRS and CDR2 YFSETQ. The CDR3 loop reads CASSAGTSGRIIDEQYF. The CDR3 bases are TGCGCCAGCAGCGCCGGGACTAGCGGGAGGATTATTGACGAGCAGTACTTC.

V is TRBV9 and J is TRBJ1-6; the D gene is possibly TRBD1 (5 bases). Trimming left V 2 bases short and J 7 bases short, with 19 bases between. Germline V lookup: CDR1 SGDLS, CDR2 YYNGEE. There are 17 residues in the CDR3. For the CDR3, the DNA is TGTGCCAGCAGCGTCAACCCACGGCCCCGGGGGAATTCACCCCTCCACTTT. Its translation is CASSVNPRPRGNSPLHF.